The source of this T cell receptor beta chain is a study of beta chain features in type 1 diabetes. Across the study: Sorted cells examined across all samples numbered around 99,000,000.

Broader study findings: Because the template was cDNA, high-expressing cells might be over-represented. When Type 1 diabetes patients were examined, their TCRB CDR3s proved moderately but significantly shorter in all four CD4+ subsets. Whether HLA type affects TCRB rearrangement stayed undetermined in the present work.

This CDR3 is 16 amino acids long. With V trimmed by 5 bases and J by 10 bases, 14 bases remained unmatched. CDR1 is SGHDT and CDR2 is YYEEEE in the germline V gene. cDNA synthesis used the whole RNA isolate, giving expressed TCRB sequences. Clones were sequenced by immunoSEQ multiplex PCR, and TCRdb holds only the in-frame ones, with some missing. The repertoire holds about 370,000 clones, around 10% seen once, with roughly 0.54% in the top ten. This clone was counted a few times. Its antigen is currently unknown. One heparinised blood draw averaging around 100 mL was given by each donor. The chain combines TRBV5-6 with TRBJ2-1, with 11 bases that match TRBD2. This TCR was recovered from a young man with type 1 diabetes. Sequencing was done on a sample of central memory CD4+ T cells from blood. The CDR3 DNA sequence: TGTGCCAGCAGACCGCTTGTAACTAGCGGGAGAATCGAGCAGTTCTTC. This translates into CASRPLVTSGRIEQFF.